These T cell receptor beta chains were read from a single sample in a study of regulatory T cells in long-lasting Graves disease. TCRdb reprocessed the multiplex PCR reads with MiXCR, giving one entry per CDR3 protein. This table has some 330,000 distinct CDR3 sequences, over 9.5% appearing once. These same records also appear under a second study, on T cells in Graves' hyperthyroidism and ophthalmopathy.

The starting material was peripheral blood mononuclear cells (PBMCs), obtained at new diagnosis, from a patient treated with antithyroid drugs. The source of these receptors is a woman in her late teens or twenties with Graves disease. Each CDR3 is given with its conserved first and last residue. The D gene is left open where the match is weak. Some rows mark clone size as missing; the rest say once, few, many or name a class of expanded clone.

J gene,V gene,D gene,clone size,CDR3 protein,CDR3 DNA
TRBJ1-3,TRBV10-3,-,many,CAISESGKNTIYF,TGTGCCATCAGTGAGTCGGGTAAAAACACCATATATTTT
TRBJ2-5,TRBV6-2/TRBV6-3,-,-,CASSYSQVGETQYF,TGTGCCAGCAGTTACTCTCAGGTTGGAGAAACCCAGTACTTC
TRBJ2-1,TRBV4-2,TRBD2,many,CASSQDPGLADSYNEQFF,TGTGCCAGCAGCCAAGACCCGGGACTAGCGGACTCCTACAATGAGCAGTTCTTC
TRBJ1-2,TRBV7-2,-,few,CASSLVSQGVDYGYTF,TGTGCCAGCAGCTTAGTTTCTCAGGGCGTTGACTATGGCTACACCTTC
TRBJ2-1,TRBV29-1,TRBD1,many,CSLWTGLGNEQFF,TGCAGCCTTTGGACAGGGTTGGGCAATGAGCAGTTCTTC
TRBJ2-1,TRBV7-2,TRBD2,many,CASSSPKGRLAAYNEQFF,TGTGCCAGCAGCTCACCTAAGGGGCGGCTAGCGGCCTACAATGAGCAGTTCTTC
TRBJ2-3,TRBV5-4,-,-,CASMGGEDTQYF,TGTGCTTCTATGGGAGGTGAAGATACGCAGTATTTT
TRBJ2-7,TRBV20-1,-,many,CSARRGVYEQYF,TGCAGTGCTAGACGTGGGGTCTACGAGCAGTACTTC
TRBJ2-7,TRBV7-2,TRBD1,many,CASSQGQGSSYEQYF,TGTGCCAGCAGCCAAGGACAGGGAAGCTCCTACGAGCAGTACTTC
TRBJ2-3,TRBV5-1,-,many,CASSLSRDTQYF,TGCGCCAGCAGCTTGTCGAGAGATACGCAGTATTTT
TRBJ1-1,TRBV30,-,many,CAWGRQAFF,TGTGCCTGGGGTAGACAAGCTTTCTTT
TRBJ2-1,TRBV24-1,-,-,CATSGLQGTFWNEQFF,TGTGCCACCAGTGGACTTCAGGGGACTTTTTGGAATGAGCAGTTCTTC
TRBJ2-2,TRBV7-2,-,many,CASSSLDRIANTGELFF,TGTGCCAGCAGCTCCCTTGACAGGATCGCGAACACCGGGGAGCTGTTTTTT
TRBJ2-2,TRBV6-5,-,many,CASSSDGRIFGELFF,TGTGCCAGCAGTTCGGACGGAAGGATATTCGGGGAGCTGTTTTTT
TRBJ2-4,TRBV7-8,TRBD2,few,CASSLALAGGAKNIQYF,TGTGCCAGCAGCTTAGCGCTAGCGGGGGGCGCCAAAAACATTCAGTACTTC
TRBJ1-5,TRBV7-2,-,many,CASSLSPLGNQPQHF,TGTGCCAGCAGCTTATCTCCCCTCGGCAATCAGCCCCAGCATTTT
TRBJ2-1,TRBV2,-,medium-sized,CASSRLATNEQFF,TGTGCCAGCAGTCGTCTAGCGACCAATGAGCAGTTCTTC
TRBJ1-3,TRBV2,TRBD1,many,CASSKPQGTGLGNTIYF,TGTGCCAGCTCAAAACCTCAGGGGACAGGGCTTGGAAACACCATATATTTT
TRBJ1-4,TRBV18,TRBD1,many,CASSSTGIGKEKLFF,TGTGCCAGCTCATCGACAGGGATCGGGAAAGAAAAACTGTTTTTT
TRBJ2-5,TRBV29-1,TRBD1,many,CSVRPGQGQETQYF,TGCAGCGTACGACCGGGACAGGGCCAAGAGACCCAGTACTTC
TRBJ2-3,TRBV12-3/TRBV12-4,TRBD2,many,CASRLPAGGPDTQYF,TGTGCCAGCAGACTCCCCGCGGGGGGGCCAGATACGCAGTATTTT
TRBJ2-2,TRBV6-2/TRBV6-3,TRBD2,-,CASTDRAGLAGNTGELFF,TGTGCCAGCACCGACAGGGCCGGACTAGCGGGAAACACCGGGGAGCTGTTTTTT
TRBJ2-7,TRBV13,-,many,CASSPPGGVPQYF,TGTGCCAGCAGCCCCCCCGGAGGGGTCCCCCAGTACTTC
TRBJ2-5,TRBV10-1,-,many,CASSETGSVQETQYF,TGCGCCAGCAGTGAAACAGGCAGCGTCCAAGAGACCCAGTACTTC
TRBJ1-1,TRBV4-3,TRBD1,many,CASSLTDRGLSEAFF,TGCGCCAGCAGCCTTACGGACAGGGGGTTGTCGGAAGCTTTCTTT
TRBJ2-5,TRBV6-2/TRBV6-3,-,few,CASSYVDVGRETQYF,TGTGCCAGCAGTTACGTTGATGTGGGTAGGGAGACCCAGTACTTC